This T cell receptor (beta chain) emerged from a study of T cells in Graves' hyperthyroidism and ophthalmopathy. RNA transcripts yielded amplified TCR beta CDR3 regions. Carried out on the TCR CDR3, a first-round RT-PCR used the HTBI primer set. From the multiplex PCR reads, TCRdb called clonotypes with MiXCR, one entry per CDR3 protein. Of hundreds of thousands of distinct CDR3 sequences in the sample, 20% are singletons; the top ten hold 45% to 50%. Each ophthalmopathy patient scored at least 3 on the Clinical Activity Score and at least 4 on NOSPECS grade, with duration under 3 months. This receptor was taken from a man aged 35-49 years with Graves' ophthalmopathy. Sequenced sample: blood.

The CDR3 region is CASSFGGGTSSYNEQFF. In nucleotides, the CDR3 is TGCGCCAGCAGCTTTGGTGGGGGGACTAGCTCCTACAATGAGCAGTTCTTC. This chain connects TRBV5-1 to TRBJ2-1; the match to TRBD2 covers 8 bases. With V trimmed by 2 bases and J by 0 bases, 7 bases remained unmatched. The CDR3 extends over 17 amino acids. Germline CDR1 is SGHRS and CDR2 is YFSETQ.